This is a list of T cell receptor beta chains from one sample in a study of CD8 T cells in ankylosing spondylitis. MiXCR, applied by TCRdb to the 5' RACE reads, yields one record per CDR3 protein. Of 210,000 or so distinct CDR3 sequences listed, around 8% are singletons. Sequencing was carried out using blood, either unsorted or a sorted T cell fraction (not recorded which). All receptors come from a female donor with ankylosing spondylitis or in good health (not recorded which). CDR3s include the opening cysteine and the closing phenylalanine or tryptophan. Fields, in order: V gene, J gene, D gene, clone size, CDR3 DNA, CDR3 protein. A D gene is named only where the DNA matches it firmly. Some rows have no size entry. The others give once, few or many, or a class for an expanded clone.

>TRBV15|TRBJ1-2|-|many
TGTGCCACCAGCAGAGATCGCGGCAGAAACTATGGCTACACCTTC
CATSRDRGRNYGYTF
>TRBV20-1|TRBJ2-6|TRBD2|many
TGCAGTGCTAGAGTATACGGGGTGGCTAGCGGGAGCTTACTCTCTGGGGCCAACGTCCTGACTTTC
CSARVYGVASGSLLSGANVLTF
>TRBV10-3|TRBJ2-7|-|many
TGTGCCATCGGGGACGGTTCCTACGAGCAGTACTTC
CAIGDGSYEQYF
>TRBV5-6|TRBJ1-4|-|many
TGTGCCAGCAGCCCTCGCAGTGGGGCTAATGAAAAACTGTTTTTT
CASSPRSGANEKLFF
>TRBV12-3/TRBV12-4|TRBJ2-2|TRBD1|many
TGTGCCAGCAGGCCGGGACAGGGATCCGGGGAGCTGTTTTTT
CASRPGQGSGELFF
>TRBV7-6|TRBJ2-7|TRBD2|many
TGTGCCAGCAGCCGAACCCCCGGGACTAGCGAGAGCTCCTACGAGCAGTACTTC
CASSRTPGTSESSYEQYF
>TRBV28|TRBJ1-5|-|many
TGTGCCAGCAGTTTATCCCAGGGCAGGCAGCCCCAGCATTTT
CASSLSQGRQPQHF
>TRBV7-9|TRBJ2-1|-|few
TGTGCCAGCAGCTCCCTAGATAATGAGCAGTTCTTC
CASSSLDNEQFF
>TRBV27|TRBJ2-1|TRBD1|-
TGTGCCAGCAGTTTCCTAATTTCAATCGTTGACAGGGCAAACTACAATGAGCAGTTCTTC
CASSFLISIVDRANYNEQFF
>TRBV7-9|TRBJ1-2|-|few
TGTGCCAGCAGCTCGACTGGGGGGCGGGATGGCTACACCTTC
CASSSTGGRDGYTF
>TRBV5-6|TRBJ2-1|TRBD2|medium-sized
TGTGCCAGCAGCTTGGGCGGGAGGAAGCAGTTCTTC
CASSLGGRKQFF
>TRBV12-3/TRBV12-4|TRBJ2-3|-|few
TGTGCCAGCAGTGACAGGTCCTCCACAGATACGCAGTATTTT
CASSDRSSTDTQYF
>TRBV15|TRBJ2-3|-|few
TGTGCCACCAGCAGACCTCCCTCCCCGGCGGGATATGCGGAAGATACGCAGTATTTT
CATSRPPSPAGYAEDTQYF
>TRBV12-3/TRBV12-4|TRBJ2-1|-|many
TGTGCCAGCAGTTTAGGGCTAGGGGGAGGCGCCTACAATGAGCAGTTCTTC
CASSLGLGGGAYNEQFF
>TRBV29-1|TRBJ1-6|-|many
TGCAGCGTTAGGACGGCAAATTCACCCCTCCACTTT
CSVRTANSPLHF
>TRBV11-2|TRBJ2-5|-|many
TGTGCCAGCAGCCTCGCCGGGACTGGACAAGAGACCCAGTACTTC
CASSLAGTGQETQYF
>TRBV7-6|TRBJ2-7|-|once
TGTGCTAGCAGCTTGGACCGGGCGGGCGAGCAGTACTTC
CASSLDRAGEQYF
>TRBV20-1|TRBJ2-4|-|many
TGCAGTGCCACGGACCAGGTTGACATTCAGTACTTC
CSATDQVDIQYF
>TRBV12-3/TRBV12-4|TRBJ2-3|-|many
TGTGCCAGCAGTTTAGGACAGCACGACACAGATACGCAGTATTTT
CASSLGQHDTDTQYF
>TRBV20-1|TRBJ2-3|TRBD2|many
TGCAGTGCTATCTTAAGCGGGAAAATCCCAGATACGCAGTATTTT
CSAILSGKIPDTQYF
>TRBV9|TRBJ2-7|-|many
TGTGCCAGCAGCGTAGACTGGCGCTCCTACGAGCAGTACTTC
CASSVDWRSYEQYF
>TRBV27|TRBJ2-6|-|-
TGTGCCAGCGCACAGGGTTACTCTGGGGCCAACGTCCTGACTTTC
CASAQGYSGANVLTF
>TRBV5-1|TRBJ2-1|-|many
TGCGCCAGCAGCACGATACAGGGATTCGGTGAGCAGTTCTTC
CASSTIQGFGEQFF
>TRBV4-1|TRBJ2-7|TRBD1|many
TGCGCCAGCAGCCAAGAACCGGGGCAGGGGGCCTACGAGCAGTACTTC
CASSQEPGQGAYEQYF
>TRBV28|TRBJ1-2|TRBD1|many
TGTGCCAGCAGTTTCACAGGGGAGGGACGTATAGGCTACACCTTC
CASSFTGEGRIGYTF
>TRBV7-2|TRBJ2-7|-|many
TGTGCCAGCAGCTTAGTGGGTCGCTCCTACGAGCAGTACTTC
CASSLVGRSYEQYF
>TRBV29-1|TRBJ1-5|-|many
TGCAGCGTTGCGACGGCTACGGATCAGCCCCAGCATTTT
CSVATATDQPQHF
>TRBV30|TRBJ2-1|-|many
TGTGCCTGGAGGAGCGTGAGCTCCTACAATGAGCAGTTCTTC
CAWRSVSSYNEQFF
>TRBV6-5|TRBJ1-4|-|many
TGTGCCAGCAGTTACGGCCCAACTAATGAAAAACTGTTTTTT
CASSYGPTNEKLFF
>TRBV20-1|TRBJ1-1|-|many
TGCAGTGCCGTACAGGGAGACGGAACTGAAGCTTTCTTT
CSAVQGDGTEAFF
>TRBV10-3|TRBJ1-3|TRBD1|many
TGTGCCATCTCAGGGGGGGGGACCGCCGGAAACACCATATATTTT
CAISGGGTAGNTIYF
>TRBV7-8|TRBJ2-5|-|-
TGTGCCAGCAGCCCGAACAGGGCTGTGGGAGAGACCCAGTACTTC
CASSPNRAVGETQYF
>TRBV20-1|TRBJ2-7|TRBD2|many
TGCAGTGCTCTGGTGTGGGAGGGCCGTGGGGAGCAGTACTTC
CSALVWEGRGEQYF
>TRBV11-2|TRBJ2-2|TRBD1|-
TGTGCCAGCAGCCGACAGGGGGCACGGACCGGGGAGCTGTTTTTT
CASSRQGARTGELFF
>TRBV9|TRBJ1-5|-|many
TGTGCCAGCAGCGGGGGGAAAAATCAGCCCCAGCATTTT
CASSGGKNQPQHF
>TRBV15|TRBJ2-1|-|many
TGTGCCACCAGCAGAGAGCCCGCGGGCCTTGGCAGGGCGTATGAGCAGTTCTTC
CATSREPAGLGRAYEQFF